This T cell receptor beta chain was documented in a study of neoadjuvant nivolumab and ipilimumab in lung cancer. On the study more broadly: The combination arm added day-1 ipilimumab 1 mg/kg to nivolumab 3 mg/kg on days 1, 15, 29. Study-wide results and limits: Resected-tumor TCR richness correlated positively with pretherapy blood richness. From pretherapy to surgery, tumor richness and clonality rose with dual therapy. Compared with tumor-adjacent uninvolved lung, resected tumors showed greater richness and clonality.

To note about this clone: Its cognate antigen is unknown.

This CDR3 region has 15 residues. The V gene's germline CDR1 is SGHTA and CDR2 FQGNSA. The junction had 5 bases not matched to a gene; V was cut back by 7 bases and J by 0 bases. Profiling relied on immunoSEQ multiplex PCR, and the TCRdb table lists in-frame clones only, not all of them. The sample comprises 25,000 to 30,000 clones, approximately 80% of which are singletons, and 5.5% to 6.5% rests with the top ten. This TCR was recovered from an adult with non-small cell lung cancer. V and J are TRBV7-2 and TRBJ2-3; 9 bases match TRBD2. Sequenced material: peripheral blood, taken before neoadjuvant nivolumab, alone or with ipilimumab. The chain's CDR3 is CASISGGHSTDTQYF. CDR3 nucleotides: TGTGCCAGCATAAGCGGGGGGCATAGCACAGATACGCAGTATTTT.